This T cell receptor beta chain was found in a study of blood T cell repertoires in COVID-19. Study as a whole: T cells, B-cell-depleted T cells, or PBMCs provided the cDNA or gDNA that served as material.

In the source study's methods: Reference gene primer amplification gave nucleated cell count estimates. Libraries were prepared by immunoSEQ multiplex PCR; TCRdb keeps only in-frame clonotypes and omits some of them. V and J calls and clone size are as listed in that table; D and trimming were resolved from the DNA. The sample has about 220,000 clones, roughly 86% seen once. About this clone: At the DNA level, this CDR3 is encoded by other sequences in the same sample as well.

Which cohort a participant joined came from the clinical history participants gave. This CDR3 is built from 12 residues. The V end was cut by 2 bases, the J end by 5 bases, with 6 bases between. The V gene's germline CDR1 is LNHDA and CDR2 SQIVND (reference sequence). This chain links TRBV19 with TRBJ2-5; TRBD2 might be the D (6 bases). The sequenced material came from PBMCs or T cells enriched from blood (not recorded which). The origin of this receptor is a woman aged 25 to 39 with acute COVID-19. CDR3 nucleotides: TGTGCCAGTAGTATACGGGGGGAGACCCAGTACTTC. This sequence encodes CASSIRGETQYF.